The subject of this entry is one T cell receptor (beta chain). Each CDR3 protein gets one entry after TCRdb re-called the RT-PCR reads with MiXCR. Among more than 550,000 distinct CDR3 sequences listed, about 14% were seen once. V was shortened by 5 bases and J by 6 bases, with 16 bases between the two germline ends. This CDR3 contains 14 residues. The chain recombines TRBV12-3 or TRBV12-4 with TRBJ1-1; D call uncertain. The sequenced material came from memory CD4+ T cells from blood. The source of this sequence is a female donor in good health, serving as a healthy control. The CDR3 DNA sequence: TGTGCCAGCAGTAAGGGAAGTCGGCGGGCTGAAGCTTTCTTT. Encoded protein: CASSKGSRRAEAFF.